The clone carrying this T cell receptor (beta chain) was seen once. This entry comes from a study of blood T cell repertoires in COVID-19. Study summary: PBMCs, B-cell-depleted T cells, or T cells were the source of the cDNA or gDNA that made up the material.

The germline V gene has CDR1 MNHEY and CDR2 SMNVEV (reference sequence). The CDR3 is 15 amino acids. V lost 3 bases, J lost 1 base, and 12 bases lay in between. Generated by immunoSEQ multiplex PCR, the TCRdb table keeps only in-frame clones and is missing some. Altogether approximately 90,000 clones are present, 89% being singletons, with the ten largest covering more than 3%. This TCR was sampled from an older woman with acute or convalescent COVID-19. Sequencing was done on a sample of peripheral blood. This chain uses TRBV27 with TRBJ1-1; no clear D gene. CDR3 in DNA: TGTGCCAGCAGTTTTTTCCCCGGTCCGAACACTGAAGCTTTCTTT. It specifies CASSFFPGPNTEAFF.